This T cell receptor (beta chain) was documented in a study of long-term antiretroviral therapy in people with HIV. The assay used was immunoSEQ (version v3.0), run at survey level. Method: immunoSEQ multiplex PCR; TCRdb's copy keeps in-frame clones and lacks some. The repertoire holds 35,000 to 40,000 clones, 90% to 95% seen once, with about 3.6% in the top ten. Between the trimmed V and J ends, which lost 6 bases and 3 bases, there was a span of 16 bases. The CDR3 is 15 residues long. CDR1 and CDR2 (germline): MNHEY, SVGAGI. The sequencing used unsorted PBMCs, collected 4.1 years after starting antiretroviral therapy. The source is a woman aged 50 to 65 with HIV. The V gene is TRBV6-5, the J gene TRBJ2-3; no clear D gene. CDR3 region: CASRSYGVSTDTQYF. The DNA of the CDR3 is TGTGCCAGCAGATCCTACGGCGTATCGACAGATACGCAGTATTTT.